This T cell receptor beta chain was captured in a study of blood T cell repertoires in COVID-19. Background on the study: The study drew acute and convalescent COVID-19 samples from the United States, Italy and Spain. The cDNA or gDNA used as material had been derived from T cells, B-cell-depleted T cells, or PBMCs.

In the original workflow: Researchers report that nucleated cell counts were estimated from reference gene primer amplification. Repertoires were generated with immunoSEQ multiplex PCR, while TCRdb's copy carries only in-frame clones and drops some. V and J calls and clone size are those listed in that table; D and trimming were worked out from the DNA. The sample has around 250,000 clones, around 83% seen once. The CDR3 totals 14 residues. The ends lost 5 bases at V and 4 bases at J; junction bases unmatched: 7. CDR1 and CDR2 (germline): LGHDT, YNNKEL (reference sequence). The chain carries TRBV3-1 (or the pseudogene TRBV3-2) and TRBJ1-1; 7 bases fit TRBD1. What was sequenced was peripheral blood. The sequence was obtained from a man aged 80 or over with acute or convalescent COVID-19. CDR3 DNA: TGTGCCAGCAGCTTCAGGGGGAGTGGCACTGAAGCTTTCTTT. This sequence encodes CASSFRGSGTEAFF.